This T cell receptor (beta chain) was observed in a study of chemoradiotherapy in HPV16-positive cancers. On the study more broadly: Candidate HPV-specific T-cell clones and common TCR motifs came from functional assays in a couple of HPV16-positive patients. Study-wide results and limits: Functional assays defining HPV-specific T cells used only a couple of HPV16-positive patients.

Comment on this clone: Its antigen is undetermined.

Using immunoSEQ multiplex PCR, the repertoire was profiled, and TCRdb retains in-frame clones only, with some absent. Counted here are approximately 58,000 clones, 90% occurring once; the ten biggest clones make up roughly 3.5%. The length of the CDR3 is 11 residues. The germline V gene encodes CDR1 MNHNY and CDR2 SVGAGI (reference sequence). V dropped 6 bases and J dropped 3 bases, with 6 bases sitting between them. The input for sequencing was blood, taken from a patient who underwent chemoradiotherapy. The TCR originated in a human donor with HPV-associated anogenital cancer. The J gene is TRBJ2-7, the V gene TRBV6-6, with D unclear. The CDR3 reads CASSLVYEQYF. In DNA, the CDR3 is TGTGCCAGCAGCCTGGTCTACGAGCAGTACTTC.